This entry concerns a single T cell receptor (beta chain). The sample is drawn from a study of blood T cell repertoires in COVID-19. V shed 1 base and J shed 8 bases, with 14 bases lying between them. CDR1 and CDR2 (germline): LGHNA, YSLEER. The CDR3 is 14 residues long. Sequenced by immunoSEQ multiplex PCR; TCRdb stores in-frame clones only, minus some. The sample shows approximately 300,000 clones, approximately 89% of them seen only once. This TCR came from a young woman who had recovered from COVID-19. The sample was PBMCs or T cells enriched from blood (not recorded which). The chain employs TRBV4-3 and TRBJ1-1, with no clear D. The CDR3 loop reads CASSQGQSEGEAFF. The CDR3 DNA sequence: TGCGCCAGCAGCCAAGGCCAGTCAGAGGGAGAAGCTTTCTTT.